The sample holds a few counts of the clone carrying this T cell receptor (beta chain). The antigen remains undetermined. Barcoded TCR alpha and TCR beta cDNA libraries with UMIs came from 5'RACE using constant-segment primers. In TCRdb, the 5' RACE reads were re-called with MiXCR into one record per CDR3 protein. Among some 410,000 distinct CDR3 sequences listed, about 25% were seen once. This specimen belongs to a study of T-cell memory formation after mild COVID-19. Across the whole study: Largely, the TCR clusters proved donor specific.

The CDR3 is 14 residues long. V was shortened by 2 bases and J by 8 bases, with 15 bases between the two germline ends. Germline V gene data show CDR1 as KGHSH and CDR2 as LQKENI. Notes on the study in general: Contracting CD4+ clones sat mainly in CM and EM; CD8+ in EMRA. Memory cells collected pre-infection included some clones that later responded, suggesting cross-reactive memory joined.

Sequenced material: PBMCs or a T cell subset sorted from them (not recorded which). This sequence was found in an adult woman who had mild COVID-19 (a few samples of this study predate the infection). Cell type and time point are not known. This chain joins TRBV18 and TRBJ1-2; D is ambiguous. The CDR3 loop is CASSPEGVRSGYTF. CDR3 coding DNA: TGTGCCAGCTCACCAGAAGGAGTTCGTAGCGGCTACACCTTC.